The source of this T cell receptor (beta chain) is a study of T cell responses to AZD1222 COVID-19 vaccine. Overall study findings and caveats: Sampling captured repertoires only after the peak T cell response. Reportedly, close to half of spike-specific TCRs are directed against unmutated variant regions. Spike was spanned by vaccine-associated CD4 TCRs, with dominance at 160-218 and 743-854. Donors were mostly white British, more females; clonal diversity possibly underestimated.

Per the germline V gene, CDR1 is SGDLS and CDR2 is YYNGEE. The CDR3 runs to 13 residues. Trimming took off 0 bases at V and 6 bases at J, with 9 bases between the two ends. About this clone itself: Its cognate antigen is unknown.

The repertoire was sequenced with immunoSEQ multiplex PCR; TCRdb's copy has only in-frame clones and lacks some. This repertoire shows approximately 170,000 clones, approximately 90% found once; its top ten account for about 4.5%. The rearrangement uses TRBV9 and TRBJ1-1, with no clear D. The TCR comes from an adult in good health. The sequencing used peripheral blood, collected on day 0 of AZD1222 vaccination. The CDR3 is CASSVEHSSEAFF. CDR3 DNA sequence: TGTGCCAGCAGCGTAGAGCACAGTTCTGAAGCTTTCTTT.